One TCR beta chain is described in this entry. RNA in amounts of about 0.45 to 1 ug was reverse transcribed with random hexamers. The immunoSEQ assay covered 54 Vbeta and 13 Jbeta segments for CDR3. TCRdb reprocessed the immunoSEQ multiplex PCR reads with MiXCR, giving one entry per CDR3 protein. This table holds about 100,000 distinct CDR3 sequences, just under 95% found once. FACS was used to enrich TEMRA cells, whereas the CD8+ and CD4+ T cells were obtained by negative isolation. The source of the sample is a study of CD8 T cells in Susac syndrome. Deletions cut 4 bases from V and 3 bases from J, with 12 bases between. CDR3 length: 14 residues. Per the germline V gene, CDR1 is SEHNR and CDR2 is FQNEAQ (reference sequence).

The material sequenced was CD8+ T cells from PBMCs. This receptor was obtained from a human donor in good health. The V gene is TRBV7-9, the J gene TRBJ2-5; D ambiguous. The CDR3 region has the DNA TGTGCCAGCAGCTCAGGCAGGAGAAAAGAGACCCAGTACTTC. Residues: CASSSGRRKETQYF.